Sequencing of this T cell receptor (beta chain) was carried out in a study of blood T cell repertoires in COVID-19. In the study overall: T cells, B-cell-depleted T cells, or PBMCs supplied cDNA or gDNA.

Only in-frame clones appear in the TCRdb table, and some are missing; sequencing was by immunoSEQ multiplex PCR. The data contain 150,000 to 200,000 clones, about 90% of them singletons. The germline V gene encodes CDR1 LNHDA and CDR2 SQIVND (reference sequence). There are 15 residues in the CDR3. V was clipped by 1 base and J by 6 bases; unmatched bases: 8. This receptor was identified in a woman aged 55-69 years with COVID-19, enrolled during active disease. The sequenced sample was peripheral blood. The chain combines TRBV19 with TRBJ1-2; 7 bases line up with TRBD1. The CDR3 DNA sequence: TGTGCCAGTAGTATAGCTGCAGGGGGGAAGAATGGCTACACCTTC. This gives the protein CASSIAAGGKNGYTF.